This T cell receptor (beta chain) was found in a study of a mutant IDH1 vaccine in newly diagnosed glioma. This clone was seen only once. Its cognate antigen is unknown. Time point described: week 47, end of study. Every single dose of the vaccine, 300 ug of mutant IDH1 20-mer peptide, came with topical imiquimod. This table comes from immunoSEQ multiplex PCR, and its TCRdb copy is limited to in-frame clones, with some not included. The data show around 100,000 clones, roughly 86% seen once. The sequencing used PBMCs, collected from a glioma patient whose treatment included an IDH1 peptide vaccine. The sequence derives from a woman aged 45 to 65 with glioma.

The CDR3: CASSRTGLYGYTF. CDR3 DNA: TGTGCCAGCAGTCGAACAGGGCTCTATGGCTACACCTTC. This chain joins TRBV6-6 and TRBJ1-2; the D gene is possibly TRBD1 (6 bases). Germline V gene lookup returns CDR1 MNHNY and CDR2 SVGAGI (reference sequence). The germline V and J ends were trimmed by 5 bases and 4 bases, with 11 bases remaining between them. CDR3 length: 13 residues.